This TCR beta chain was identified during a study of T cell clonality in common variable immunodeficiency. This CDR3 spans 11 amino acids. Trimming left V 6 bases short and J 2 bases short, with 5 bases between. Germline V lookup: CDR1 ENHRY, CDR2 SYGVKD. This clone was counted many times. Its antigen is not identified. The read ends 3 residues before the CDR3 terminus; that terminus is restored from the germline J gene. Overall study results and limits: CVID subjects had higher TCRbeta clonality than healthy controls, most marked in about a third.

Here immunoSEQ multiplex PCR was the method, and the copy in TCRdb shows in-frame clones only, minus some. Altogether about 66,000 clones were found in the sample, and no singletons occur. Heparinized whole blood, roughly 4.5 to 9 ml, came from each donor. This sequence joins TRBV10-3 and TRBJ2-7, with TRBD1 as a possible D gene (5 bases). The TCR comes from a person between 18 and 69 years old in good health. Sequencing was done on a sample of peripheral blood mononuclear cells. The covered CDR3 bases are TGTGCCATCAGGGACACCTACGAG. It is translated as CAIRDTYE. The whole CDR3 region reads CAIRDTYEQYF.